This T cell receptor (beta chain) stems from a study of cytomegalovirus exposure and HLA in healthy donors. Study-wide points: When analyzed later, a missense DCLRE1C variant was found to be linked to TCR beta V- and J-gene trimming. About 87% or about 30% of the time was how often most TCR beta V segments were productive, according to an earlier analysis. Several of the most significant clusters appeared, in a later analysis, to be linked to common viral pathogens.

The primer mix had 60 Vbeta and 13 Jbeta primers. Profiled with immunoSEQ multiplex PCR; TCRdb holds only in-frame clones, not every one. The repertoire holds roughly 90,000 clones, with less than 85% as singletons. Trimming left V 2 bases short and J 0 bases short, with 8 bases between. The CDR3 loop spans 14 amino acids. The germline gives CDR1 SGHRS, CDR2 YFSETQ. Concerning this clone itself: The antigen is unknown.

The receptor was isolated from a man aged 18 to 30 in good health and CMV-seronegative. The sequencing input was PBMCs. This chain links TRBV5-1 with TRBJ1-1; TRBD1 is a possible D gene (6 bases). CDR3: CASSFPGVNTEAFF. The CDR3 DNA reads TGCGCCAGCAGCTTCCCAGGGGTGAACACTGAAGCTTTCTTT. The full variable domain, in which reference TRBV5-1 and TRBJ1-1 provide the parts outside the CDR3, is KAGVTQTPRYLIKTRGQQVTLSCSPISGHRSVSWYQQTPGQGLQFLFEYFSETQRNKGNFPGRFSGRQFSNSRSEMNVSTLELGDSALYLCASSFPGVNTEAFFGQGTRLTVV.